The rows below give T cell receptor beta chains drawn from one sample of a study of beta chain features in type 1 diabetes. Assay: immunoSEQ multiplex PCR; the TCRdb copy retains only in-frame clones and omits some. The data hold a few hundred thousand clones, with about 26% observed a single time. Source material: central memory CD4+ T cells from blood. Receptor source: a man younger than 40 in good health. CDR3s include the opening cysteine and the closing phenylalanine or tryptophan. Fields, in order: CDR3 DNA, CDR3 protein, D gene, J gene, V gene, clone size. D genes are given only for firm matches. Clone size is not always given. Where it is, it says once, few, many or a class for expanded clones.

CDR3 DNA: TGCGCCAGCAGCGAAGGGGCAGATACGCAGTATTTT
CDR3 protein: CASSEGADTQYF
D gene: NA
J gene: TRBJ2-3
V gene: TRBV5-1
clone size: NA

CDR3 DNA: TGTGCCATCAGTGAGTCGGCGGATATTTGCACCTTC
CDR3 protein: CAISESADICTF
D gene: NA
J gene: TRBJ1-2
V gene: TRBV10-3
clone size: NA

CDR3 DNA: TGTGCCTGGAGTGTATCAAGGGACGAGCAGTACTTC
CDR3 protein: CAWSVSRDEQYF
D gene: NA
J gene: TRBJ2-7
V gene: TRBV30
clone size: NA

CDR3 DNA: TGTGCCAGCAGTTCCCCTGGACAGGGGAAAGAGACCCAGTACTTC
CDR3 protein: CASSSPGQGKETQYF
D gene: TRBD1
J gene: TRBJ2-5
V gene: TRBV6-5
clone size: many

CDR3 DNA: TGCGCCAGCAGCCAAGATCTCCGGGGATTAGCGGGCCTCAATGAGCAGTTCTTC
CDR3 protein: CASSQDLRGLAGLNEQFF
D gene: TRBD2
J gene: TRBJ2-1
V gene: TRBV4-3
clone size: many

CDR3 DNA: TGTGCCTGGAGTGTCAAAATGACAGGGAACTATGGCTACACCTTC
CDR3 protein: CAWSVKMTGNYGYTF
D gene: TRBD1
J gene: TRBJ1-2
V gene: TRBV30
clone size: NA

CDR3 DNA: TGTGCCAGCGAAGTCGGAGGGAACACCATATATTTT
CDR3 protein: CASEVGGNTIYF
D gene: NA
J gene: TRBJ1-3
V gene: TRBV7-9
clone size: NA

CDR3 DNA: TGTGCCAGCAGAGACCTAGGTACGACTTTCGAGCAGTACTTC
CDR3 protein: CASRDLGTTFEQYF
D gene: NA
J gene: TRBJ2-7
V gene: TRBV6-1
clone size: few

CDR3 DNA: TGTGCCAGCAGCTTGGGTGCCGGCCAGGGACCCTACGAGCAGTACTTC
CDR3 protein: CASSLGAGQGPYEQYF
D gene: NA
J gene: TRBJ2-7
V gene: TRBV5-6
clone size: NA

CDR3 DNA: TGCAGCGTTGGGGACGGTTTTGGAAACACCATATATTTT
CDR3 protein: CSVGDGFGNTIYF
D gene: NA
J gene: TRBJ1-3
V gene: TRBV29-1
clone size: NA

CDR3 DNA: TGTGCCAGCAGCCAAGTAGGGGGACACCCCACAGATACGCAGTATTTT
CDR3 protein: CASSQVGGHPTDTQYF
D gene: NA
J gene: TRBJ2-3
V gene: TRBV14
clone size: few

CDR3 DNA: TGTGCCAGCAGCCCGGCGGGGGCAAGCACCGGGGAGCTGTTTTTT
CDR3 protein: CASSPAGASTGELFF
D gene: NA
J gene: TRBJ2-2
V gene: TRBV7-6
clone size: NA

CDR3 DNA: TGTGCCAGCAGCTTACAGGCGGGGGGAAACAATGAGCAGTTCTTC
CDR3 protein: CASSLQAGGNNEQFF
D gene: TRBD2
J gene: TRBJ2-1
V gene: TRBV7-2
clone size: NA

CDR3 DNA: TGTGCCAGCAGCTCCATAGCGGGAGCGACAGCCAATGAGCAGTTCTTC
CDR3 protein: CASSSIAGATANEQFF
D gene: TRBD2
J gene: TRBJ2-1
V gene: TRBV7-6
clone size: NA

CDR3 DNA: TGTGCCAGCAGTTTAGACCCAGGGGCTAGCGGGATTCATGAGCAGTTCTTC
CDR3 protein: CASSLDPGASGIHEQFF
D gene: TRBD2
J gene: TRBJ2-1
V gene: TRBV27
clone size: few

CDR3 DNA: TGTGCCAGCAGTCGGGGGGAAGGCTACGAGCAGTACTTC
CDR3 protein: CASSRGEGYEQYF
D gene: TRBD2
J gene: TRBJ2-7
V gene: TRBV6-5
clone size: NA

CDR3 DNA: TGTGCCAGCAGTGAAAACGCTAGCGGGAGAGATCCGCAGTATTTT
CDR3 protein: CASSENASGRDPQYF
D gene: TRBD2
J gene: TRBJ2-3
V gene: TRBV6-1
clone size: few

CDR3 DNA: TGTGCCTGGAGTGTCCGGGGGGGAGGCCAGCCCCAGCATTTT
CDR3 protein: CAWSVRGGGQPQHF
D gene: NA
J gene: TRBJ1-5
V gene: TRBV30
clone size: NA

CDR3 DNA: TGTGCCAGCTCACCTGAATCAGGGTATGGCTACACCTTC
CDR3 protein: CASSPESGYGYTF
D gene: NA
J gene: TRBJ1-2
V gene: TRBV18
clone size: few

CDR3 DNA: TGTGCCATCAGTGGCCCCCGAGAGACCCAGTACTTC
CDR3 protein: CAISGPRETQYF
D gene: NA
J gene: TRBJ2-5
V gene: TRBV10-3
clone size: few

CDR3 DNA: TGCGCCAGCAGCCAAGAGGTCCCCGGGGGCACAGATACGCAGTATTTT
CDR3 protein: CASSQEVPGGTDTQYF
D gene: NA
J gene: TRBJ2-3
V gene: TRBV4-3
clone size: NA

CDR3 DNA: TGTGCCAGCAGCCTCATTGGGGGTCTGAACACCGGGGAGCTGTTTTTT
CDR3 protein: CASSLIGGLNTGELFF
D gene: NA
J gene: TRBJ2-2
V gene: TRBV7-9
clone size: few

CDR3 DNA: TGTGCCAGCAGCGAACGGAGGCGGGCAGATACGCAGTATTTT
CDR3 protein: CASSERRRADTQYF
D gene: NA
J gene: TRBJ2-3
V gene: TRBV11-3
clone size: few

CDR3 DNA: TGCAGTGCTGAGGGATCAGATACGCAGTATTTT
CDR3 protein: CSAEGSDTQYF
D gene: NA
J gene: TRBJ2-3
V gene: TRBV20-1
clone size: many

CDR3 DNA: TGCGCCAGCAGCCAAGAACGGGGGCTGAACACCGGGGAGCTGTTTTTT
CDR3 protein: CASSQERGLNTGELFF
D gene: NA
J gene: TRBJ2-2
V gene: TRBV4-3
clone size: NA

CDR3 DNA: TGTGCCAGCAGCTTAGCCCGGGACGTAAATGAGCAGTTCTTC
CDR3 protein: CASSLARDVNEQFF
D gene: NA
J gene: TRBJ2-1
V gene: TRBV7-2
clone size: NA

CDR3 DNA: TGCAGCGTTGTTGGGACGCAAGAGACCCAGTACTTC
CDR3 protein: CSVVGTQETQYF
D gene: NA
J gene: TRBJ2-5
V gene: TRBV29-1
clone size: few

CDR3 DNA: TGTGCCAGCAGCCCCAACGCCGGGACCCACTATGGCTACACCTTC
CDR3 protein: CASSPNAGTHYGYTF
D gene: NA
J gene: TRBJ1-2
V gene: TRBV7-2
clone size: NA

CDR3 DNA: TGTGCCAGCAGCTCTCGAGAAGGCAATCAGCCCCAGCATTTT
CDR3 protein: CASSSREGNQPQHF
D gene: NA
J gene: TRBJ1-5
V gene: TRBV7-2
clone size: NA

CDR3 DNA: TGTGCCATCAGTCGGACAGGAACTAACCAAGAGACCCAGTACTTC
CDR3 protein: CAISRTGTNQETQYF
D gene: TRBD1
J gene: TRBJ2-5
V gene: TRBV10-3
clone size: once

CDR3 DNA: TGTGCCAGCACCCCGGCAGGGGTGGGTGAAGCTTTCTTT
CDR3 protein: CASTPAGVGEAFF
D gene: NA
J gene: TRBJ1-1
V gene: TRBV2
clone size: few

CDR3 DNA: TGTGCCAGCAGGTCACCGCGAGGGTCCTATAATTCACCCCTCCACTTT
CDR3 protein: CASRSPRGSYNSPLHF
D gene: NA
J gene: TRBJ1-6
V gene: TRBV7-2
clone size: NA

CDR3 DNA: TGTGCCAGCAGCTTAGAGGGAGGAGGCTACACCTTC
CDR3 protein: CASSLEGGGYTF
D gene: NA
J gene: TRBJ1-2
V gene: TRBV7-9
clone size: few

CDR3 DNA: TGTGCCAGCAGCTTGGGATATGGGAATTCACCCCTCCACTTT
CDR3 protein: CASSLGYGNSPLHF
D gene: NA
J gene: TRBJ1-6
V gene: TRBV7-2
clone size: NA

CDR3 DNA: TGCAGCGTTTGGAAAGATAGCAATCAGCCCCAGCATTTT
CDR3 protein: CSVWKDSNQPQHF
D gene: NA
J gene: TRBJ1-5
V gene: TRBV29-1
clone size: NA

CDR3 DNA: TGTGCCAGCAGTCCTCTAGCGGGAGCCTACAATGAGCAGTTCTTC
CDR3 protein: CASSPLAGAYNEQFF
D gene: TRBD2
J gene: TRBJ2-1
V gene: TRBV2
clone size: NA

CDR3 DNA: TGTGCCAGCAGTCTGCGACTAGGGGCCCAGGGAGAGACCCAGTACTTC
CDR3 protein: CASSLRLGAQGETQYF
D gene: NA
J gene: TRBJ2-5
V gene: TRBV6-6
clone size: many

CDR3 DNA: TGCGCCAGCAGCTTGGGCTTCAGCGGGGGTCACAATGAGCAGTTCTTC
CDR3 protein: CASSLGFSGGHNEQFF
D gene: TRBD2
J gene: TRBJ2-1
V gene: TRBV5-1
clone size: NA

CDR3 DNA: TGTGCCAGCAGCTGGGGCACAGGGGCCGGGTACACTGAAGCTTTCTTT
CDR3 protein: CASSWGTGAGYTEAFF
D gene: TRBD1
J gene: TRBJ1-1
V gene: TRBV5-6
clone size: few

CDR3 DNA: TGTGCCAGCAGTTCCTTCCCTAGCGGGCGAGAGTATTTT
CDR3 protein: CASSSFPSGREYF
D gene: TRBD2
J gene: TRBJ2-3
V gene: TRBV7-9
clone size: many

CDR3 DNA: TGCGCCAGCAGCGATCGCACTAGCGGGATGGGCAATGAGCAGTTCTTC
CDR3 protein: CASSDRTSGMGNEQFF
D gene: TRBD2
J gene: TRBJ2-1
V gene: TRBV5-1
clone size: NA

CDR3 DNA: TGTGCCAGCAGTTTTAGCGGGACTAACAATGAGCAGTTCTTC
CDR3 protein: CASSFSGTNNEQFF
D gene: TRBD2
J gene: TRBJ2-1
V gene: TRBV11-3
clone size: NA

CDR3 DNA: TGCGCCAGCAGCTTGAGGACAGGGGCCGGGGCCAACGTCCTGACTTTC
CDR3 protein: CASSLRTGAGANVLTF
D gene: TRBD1
J gene: TRBJ2-6
V gene: TRBV5-1
clone size: NA

CDR3 DNA: TGCGCCAGCAGCCCGATACCGGGACAGGATAATGAAAAACTGTTTTTT
CDR3 protein: CASSPIPGQDNEKLFF
D gene: TRBD1
J gene: TRBJ1-4
V gene: TRBV4-1
clone size: few

CDR3 DNA: TGTGCCATCAAACAGGGATTCACCGGGGAGCTGTTTTTT
CDR3 protein: CAIKQGFTGELFF
D gene: NA
J gene: TRBJ2-2
V gene: TRBV10-3
clone size: NA

CDR3 DNA: TGTGCCAGCAGTTTACATGGAACTAGCGGGACCTACGAGCAGTACTTC
CDR3 protein: CASSLHGTSGTYEQYF
D gene: TRBD2
J gene: TRBJ2-7
V gene: TRBV28
clone size: few

CDR3 DNA: TGTGCCAGCATACGCTCTGGGGCCAACGTCCTGACTTTC
CDR3 protein: CASIRSGANVLTF
D gene: NA
J gene: TRBJ2-6
V gene: TRBV28
clone size: NA

CDR3 DNA: TGTGCCTGGAGTCCGGACAGTTTCATGCAGCCCCAGCATTTT
CDR3 protein: CAWSPDSFMQPQHF
D gene: NA
J gene: TRBJ1-5
V gene: TRBV30
clone size: NA

CDR3 DNA: TGTGCCATCAGCGACAGCACAGATACGCAGTATTTT
CDR3 protein: CAISDSTDTQYF
D gene: NA
J gene: TRBJ2-3
V gene: TRBV10-3
clone size: few

CDR3 DNA: TGTGCCAGCAGTGCTCAGGGGGATACGCAGTATTTT
CDR3 protein: CASSAQGDTQYF
D gene: NA
J gene: TRBJ2-3
V gene: TRBV6-1
clone size: NA

CDR3 DNA: TGTGCCAGCAGCAACAGACAGGGGCAGAGGGAGACCCAGTACTTC
CDR3 protein: CASSNRQGQRETQYF
D gene: TRBD1
J gene: TRBJ2-5
V gene: TRBV11-2
clone size: few

CDR3 DNA: TGTGCCAGCAGTTTTTATTCCGGGACAGCCTACGAGCAGTACTTC
CDR3 protein: CASSFYSGTAYEQYF
D gene: TRBD1
J gene: TRBJ2-7
V gene: TRBV6-6
clone size: NA

CDR3 DNA: TGTGCCAGCAGCCCGGGACTGCGCACAGATACGCAGTATTTT
CDR3 protein: CASSPGLRTDTQYF
D gene: NA
J gene: TRBJ2-3
V gene: TRBV5-6
clone size: NA